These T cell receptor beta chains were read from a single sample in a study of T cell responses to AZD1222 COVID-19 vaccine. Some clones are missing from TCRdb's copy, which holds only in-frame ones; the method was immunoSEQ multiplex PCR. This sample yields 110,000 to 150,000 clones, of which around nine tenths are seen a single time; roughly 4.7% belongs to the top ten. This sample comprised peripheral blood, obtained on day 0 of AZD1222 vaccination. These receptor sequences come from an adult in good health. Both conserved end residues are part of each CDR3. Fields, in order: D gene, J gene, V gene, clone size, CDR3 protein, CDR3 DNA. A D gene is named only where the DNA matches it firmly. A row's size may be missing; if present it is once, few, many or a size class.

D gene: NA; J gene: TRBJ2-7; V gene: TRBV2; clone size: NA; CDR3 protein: CASSARVMASYEQYF; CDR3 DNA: TGTGCCAGCAGTGCAAGGGTAATGGCGTCCTACGAGCAGTACTTC
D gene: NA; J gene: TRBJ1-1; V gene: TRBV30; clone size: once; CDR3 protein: CAGTTQVNTEAFF; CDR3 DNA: TGTGCCGGGACAACCCAGGTGAACACTGAAGCTTTCTTT
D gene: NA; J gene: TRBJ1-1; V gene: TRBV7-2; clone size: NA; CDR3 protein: CASSPTLFMNTEAFF; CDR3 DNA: TGTGCCAGCAGCCCAACCCTGTTTATGAACACTGAAGCTTTCTTT
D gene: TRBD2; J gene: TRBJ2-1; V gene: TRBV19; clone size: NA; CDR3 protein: CASSLAGGSYNEQFF; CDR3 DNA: TGTGCCAGTAGTTTAGCGGGAGGAAGTTACAATGAGCAGTTCTTC
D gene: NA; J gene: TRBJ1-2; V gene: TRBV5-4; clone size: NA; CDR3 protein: CASSLSSGYTF; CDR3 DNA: TGTGCCAGCAGCTTAAGTAGCGGCTACACCTTC
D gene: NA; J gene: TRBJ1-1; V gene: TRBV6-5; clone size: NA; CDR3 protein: CALGGATEAFF; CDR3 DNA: TGTGCTCTTGGGGGGGCAACTGAAGCTTTCTTT
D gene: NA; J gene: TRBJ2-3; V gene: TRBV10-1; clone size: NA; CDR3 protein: CASSDHLVLTGADTQYF; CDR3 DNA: TGCGCCAGCAGTGACCATCTGGTCCTTACTGGCGCTGATACGCAGTATTTT
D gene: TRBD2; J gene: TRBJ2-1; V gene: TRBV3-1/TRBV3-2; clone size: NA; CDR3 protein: CASSQGARTSGNNEQFF; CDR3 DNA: TGTGCCAGCAGCCAAGGAGCGCGGACTAGCGGGAACAATGAGCAGTTCTTC
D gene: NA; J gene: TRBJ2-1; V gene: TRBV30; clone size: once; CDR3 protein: CAWSVSFGDEQFF; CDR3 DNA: TGTGCCTGGAGTGTATCCTTTGGGGATGAGCAGTTCTTC
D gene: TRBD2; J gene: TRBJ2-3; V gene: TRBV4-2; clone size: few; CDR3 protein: CASSQDTTSGRDTQYF; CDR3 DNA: TGTGCCAGCAGCCAAGATACGACTAGCGGGAGAGATACGCAGTATTTT
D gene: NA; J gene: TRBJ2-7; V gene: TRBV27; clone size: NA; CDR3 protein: CASSLTAGGSPTAHGEQYF; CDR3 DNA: TGTGCCAGCAGTTTAACCGCCGGGGGCAGCCCAACGGCTCACGGGGAGCAGTACTTC
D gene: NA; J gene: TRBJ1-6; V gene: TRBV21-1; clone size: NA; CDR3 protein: CASSKVGGDSPLHF; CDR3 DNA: TGTGCCAGCAGCAAAGTGGGGGGGGACTCACCCCTCCACTTT
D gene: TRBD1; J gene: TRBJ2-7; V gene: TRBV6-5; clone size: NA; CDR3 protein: CASSRQGSGYEQYF; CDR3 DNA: TGTGCCAGCAGTCGACAGGGATCAGGCTACGAGCAGTACTTC
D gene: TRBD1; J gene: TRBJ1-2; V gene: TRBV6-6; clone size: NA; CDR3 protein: CASSPRQGKNYGYTF; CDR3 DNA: TGTGCCAGCAGTCCCCGACAGGGAAAGAACTATGGCTACACCTTC
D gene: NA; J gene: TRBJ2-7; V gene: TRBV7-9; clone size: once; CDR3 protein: CASSFRDGTYEQYF; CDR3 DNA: TGTGCCAGCAGCTTCCGGGACGGTACCTACGAGCAGTACTTC
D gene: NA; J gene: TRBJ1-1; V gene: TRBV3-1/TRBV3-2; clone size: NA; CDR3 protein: CASSQDLGGTGAFF; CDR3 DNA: TGTGCCAGCAGCCAAGATTTGGGGGGAACCGGAGCTTTCTTT
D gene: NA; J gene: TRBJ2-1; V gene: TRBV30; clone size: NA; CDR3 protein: CAWSGDLYNEQFF; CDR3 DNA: TGTGCCTGGAGTGGGGACCTCTACAATGAGCAGTTCTTC
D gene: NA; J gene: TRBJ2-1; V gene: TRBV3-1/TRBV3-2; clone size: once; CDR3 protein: CASSQVDNEQFF; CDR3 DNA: TGTGCCAGCAGCCAAGTGGACAATGAGCAGTTCTTC
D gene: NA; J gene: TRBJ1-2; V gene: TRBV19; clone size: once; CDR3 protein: CASRSWVLANYGYTF; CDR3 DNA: TGTGCCAGTAGGTCGTGGGTCCTAGCTAACTATGGCTACACCTTC
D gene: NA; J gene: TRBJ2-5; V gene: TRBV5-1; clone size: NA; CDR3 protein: CASSLHAMGRETQYF; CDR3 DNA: TGCGCCAGCAGCTTACACGCGATGGGCCGAGAGACCCAGTACTTC
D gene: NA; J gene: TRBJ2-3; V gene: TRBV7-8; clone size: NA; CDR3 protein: CASSFTDTQYF; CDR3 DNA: TGTGCCAGCAGCTTTACAGATACGCAGTATTTT
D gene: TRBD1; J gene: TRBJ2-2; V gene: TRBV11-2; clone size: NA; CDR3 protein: CASSLGQGGLTGELFF; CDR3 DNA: TGTGCCAGCAGCTTAGGACAGGGTGGGCTCACCGGGGAGCTGTTTTTT
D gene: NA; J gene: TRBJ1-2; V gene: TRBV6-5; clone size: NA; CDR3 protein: CASSYSGRGNRYTF; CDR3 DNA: TGTGCCAGCAGTTACTCGGGCAGGGGTAACCGCTACACCTTC
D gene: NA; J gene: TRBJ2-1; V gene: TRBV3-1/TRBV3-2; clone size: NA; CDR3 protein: CASSFQLGALGYEQFF; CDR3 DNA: TGTGCCAGCAGCTTCCAACTGGGAGCCCTTGGCTATGAGCAGTTCTTC
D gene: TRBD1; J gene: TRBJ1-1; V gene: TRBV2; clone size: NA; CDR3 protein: CASSGEAGGGTEAFF; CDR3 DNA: TGTGCCAGCAGTGGGGAGGCAGGGGGAGGCACTGAAGCTTTCTTT
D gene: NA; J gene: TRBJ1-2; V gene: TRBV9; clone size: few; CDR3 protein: CASSVNDDRRYTF; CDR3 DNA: TGTGCCAGCAGCGTAAACGACGATAGAAGATACACCTTC
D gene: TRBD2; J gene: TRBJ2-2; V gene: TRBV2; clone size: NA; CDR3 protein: CASSLAGGPSGELFF; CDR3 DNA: TGTGCCAGCAGCCTAGCGGGGGGGCCCTCCGGGGAGCTGTTTTTT
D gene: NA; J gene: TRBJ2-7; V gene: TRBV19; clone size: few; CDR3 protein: CASSRDSLLYEQYF; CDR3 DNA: TGTGCCAGTAGTAGGGACTCACTACTGTACGAGCAGTACTTC
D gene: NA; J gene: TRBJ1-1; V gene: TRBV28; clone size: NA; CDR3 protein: CASTIVAGGTEAFF; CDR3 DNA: TGTGCCAGCACCATTGTAGCCGGTGGCACTGAAGCTTTCTTT
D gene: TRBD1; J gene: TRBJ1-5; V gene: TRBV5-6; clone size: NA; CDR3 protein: CASGDRDSNQPQHF; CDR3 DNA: TGTGCCAGCGGGGACAGGGATAGCAATCAGCCCCAGCATTTT
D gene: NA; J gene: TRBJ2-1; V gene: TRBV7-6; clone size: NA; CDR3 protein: CASSLNREGGASYNEQFF; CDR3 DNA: TGTGCCAGCAGCTTAAATCGGGAAGGCGGGGCCTCCTACAATGAGCAGTTCTTC
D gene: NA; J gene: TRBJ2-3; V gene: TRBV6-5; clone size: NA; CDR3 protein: CASSRERREGDTQYF; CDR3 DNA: TGTGCCAGCAGTCGGGAGAGGCGGGAAGGAGATACGCAGTATTTT
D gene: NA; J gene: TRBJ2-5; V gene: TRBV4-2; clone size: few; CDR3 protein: CASSQEASRDQYF; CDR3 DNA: TGTGCCAGCAGCCAAGAGGCCTCGAGGGACCAGTACTTC
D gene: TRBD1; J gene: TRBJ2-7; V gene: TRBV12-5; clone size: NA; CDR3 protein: CASRDSSYEQYF; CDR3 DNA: TGTGCTAGCCGGGACAGCTCCTACGAGCAGTACTTC
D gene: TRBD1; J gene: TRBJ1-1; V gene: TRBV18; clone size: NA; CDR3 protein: CASSSDRGTEAFF; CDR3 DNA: TGTGCCAGCTCGTCGGACAGGGGGACTGAAGCTTTCTTT
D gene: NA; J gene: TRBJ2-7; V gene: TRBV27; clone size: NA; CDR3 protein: CASSYEPTTYEQYF; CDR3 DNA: TGTGCCAGCAGTTATGAGCCAACTACCTACGAGCAGTACTTC
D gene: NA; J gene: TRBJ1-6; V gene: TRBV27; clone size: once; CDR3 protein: CASSLGGNSPLHF; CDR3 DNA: TGTGCCAGCAGTTTGGGGGGGAATTCACCCCTCCACTTT
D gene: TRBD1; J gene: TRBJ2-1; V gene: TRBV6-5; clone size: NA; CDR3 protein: CASSSGQYNEQFF; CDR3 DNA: TGTGCCAGCAGTTCGGGACAGTACAATGAGCAGTTCTTC
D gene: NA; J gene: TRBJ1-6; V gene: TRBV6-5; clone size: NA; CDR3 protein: CASRAQGNSPLHF; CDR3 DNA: TGTGCCAGCAGGGCCCAGGGTAATTCACCCCTCCACTTT
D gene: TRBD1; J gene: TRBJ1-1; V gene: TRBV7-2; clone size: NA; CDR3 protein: CASSSTKSGTGRSGAFF; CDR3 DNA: TGTGCCAGCAGCTCAACCAAATCCGGGACAGGGAGGAGTGGAGCTTTCTTT